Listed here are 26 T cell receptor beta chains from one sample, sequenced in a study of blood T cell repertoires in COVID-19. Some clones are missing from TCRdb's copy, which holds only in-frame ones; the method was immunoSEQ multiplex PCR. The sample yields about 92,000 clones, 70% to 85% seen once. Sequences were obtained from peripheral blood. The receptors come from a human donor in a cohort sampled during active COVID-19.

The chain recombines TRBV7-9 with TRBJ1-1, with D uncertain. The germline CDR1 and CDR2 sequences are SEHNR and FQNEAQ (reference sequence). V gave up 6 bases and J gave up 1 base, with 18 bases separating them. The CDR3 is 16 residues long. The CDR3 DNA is TGTGCCAGCAGGCTTGGGAGGGTCGATGGGAACACTGAAGCTTTCTTT. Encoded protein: CASRLGRVDGNTEAFF.

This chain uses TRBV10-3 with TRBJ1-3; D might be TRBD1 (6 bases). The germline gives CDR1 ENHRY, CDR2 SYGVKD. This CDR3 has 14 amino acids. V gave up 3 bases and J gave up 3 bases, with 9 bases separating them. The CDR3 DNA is TGTGCCATCAGTGACAGGGGAAATGGAAACACCATATATTTT. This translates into CAISDRGNGNTIYF.

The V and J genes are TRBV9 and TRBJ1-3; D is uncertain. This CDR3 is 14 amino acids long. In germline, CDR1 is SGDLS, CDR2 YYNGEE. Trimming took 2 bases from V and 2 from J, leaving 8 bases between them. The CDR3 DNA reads TGTGCCAGCAGCGTTGCCACGGCTGGAAACACCATATATTTT. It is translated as CASSVATAGNTIYF.

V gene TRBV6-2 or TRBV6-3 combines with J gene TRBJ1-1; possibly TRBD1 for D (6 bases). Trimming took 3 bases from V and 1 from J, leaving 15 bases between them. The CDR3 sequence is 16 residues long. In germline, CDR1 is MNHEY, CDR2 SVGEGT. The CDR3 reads CASSYDAGVTNTEAFF. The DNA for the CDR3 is TGTGCCAGCAGTTATGACGCAGGGGTAACGAACACTGAAGCTTTCTTT.

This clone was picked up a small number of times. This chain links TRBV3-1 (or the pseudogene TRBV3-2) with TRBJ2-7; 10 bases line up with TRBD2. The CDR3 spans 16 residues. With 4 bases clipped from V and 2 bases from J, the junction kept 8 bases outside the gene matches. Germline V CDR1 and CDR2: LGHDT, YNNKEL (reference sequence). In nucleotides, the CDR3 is TGTGCCAGCAGCCGGCGAAGTACTAGCGGGACCTACGAGCAGTACTTC. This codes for CASSRRSTSGTYEQYF.

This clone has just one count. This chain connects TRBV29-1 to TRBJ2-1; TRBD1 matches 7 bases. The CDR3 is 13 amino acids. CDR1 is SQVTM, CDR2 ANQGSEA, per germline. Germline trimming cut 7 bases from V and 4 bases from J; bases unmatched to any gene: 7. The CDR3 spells CSGSGTAYNEQFF. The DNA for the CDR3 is TGCAGCGGATCCGGGACAGCTTACAATGAGCAGTTCTTC.

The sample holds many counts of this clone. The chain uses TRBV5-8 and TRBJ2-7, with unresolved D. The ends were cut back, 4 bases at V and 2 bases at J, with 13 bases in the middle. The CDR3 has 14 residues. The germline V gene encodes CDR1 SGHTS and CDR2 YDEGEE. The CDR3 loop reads CASSPGGAPYEQYF. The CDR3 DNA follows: TGTGCCAGCAGCCCCGGTGGAGCTCCCTACGAGCAGTACTTC.

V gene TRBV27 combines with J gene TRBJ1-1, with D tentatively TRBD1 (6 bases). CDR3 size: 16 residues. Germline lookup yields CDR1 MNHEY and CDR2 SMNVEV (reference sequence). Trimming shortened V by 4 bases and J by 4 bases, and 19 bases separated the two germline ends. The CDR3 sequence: CASSSNRDIRTTEAFF. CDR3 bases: TGTGCCAGCAGTTCCAACCGGGACATTCGAACCACTGAAGCTTTCTTT.

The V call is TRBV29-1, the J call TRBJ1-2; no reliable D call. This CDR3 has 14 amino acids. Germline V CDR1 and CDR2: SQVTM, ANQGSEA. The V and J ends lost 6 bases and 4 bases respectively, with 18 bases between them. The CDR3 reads CSVKAADKTYGYTF. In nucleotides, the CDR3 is TGCAGCGTCAAAGCGGCCGATAAGACCTATGGCTACACCTTC.

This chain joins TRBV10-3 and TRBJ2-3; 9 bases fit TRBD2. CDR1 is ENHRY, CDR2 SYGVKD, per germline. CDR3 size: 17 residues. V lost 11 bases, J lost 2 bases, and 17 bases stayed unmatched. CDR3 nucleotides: TGTGCCGTATCAACCCCGGCTAGCGGGGTATACACAGATACGCAGTATTTT. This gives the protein CAVSTPASGVYTDTQYF.

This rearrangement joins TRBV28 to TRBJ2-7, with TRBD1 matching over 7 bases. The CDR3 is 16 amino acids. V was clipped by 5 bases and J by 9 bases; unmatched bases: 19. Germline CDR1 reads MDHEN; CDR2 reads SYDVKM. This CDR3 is CASSPPPRDSVLGQYF. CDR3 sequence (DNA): TGTGCCAGCAGTCCCCCCCCTAGGGACAGCGTCCTGGGGCAGTACTTC.

Written as DNA, the CDR3 is TGTGCCAGCAGCCGAGACCGGGAGACTGAGCAGTTCTTC. It specifies CASSRDRETEQFF. The rearrangement links TRBV9 to TRBJ2-1; TRBD2 is a possible D gene (6 bases). Trimming cost V 4 bases and J 9 bases, with 14 bases left between them. CDR3 length: 13 residues. Germline loops: CDR1 SGDLS, CDR2 YYNGEE.

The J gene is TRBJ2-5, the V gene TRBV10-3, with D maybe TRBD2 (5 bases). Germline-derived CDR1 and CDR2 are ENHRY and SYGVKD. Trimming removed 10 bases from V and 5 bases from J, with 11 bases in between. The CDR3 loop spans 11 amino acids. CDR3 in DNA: TGTGCCACCCGAGGGCCGGAGACCCAGTACTTC. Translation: CATRGPETQYF.

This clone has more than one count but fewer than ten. DNA of the CDR3: TGTGCCAGCAGTCCACTAGCGGGAGTAATAGCTGGGGCCAACGTCCTGACTTTC. It translates to CASSPLAGVIAGANVLTF. This sequence joins TRBV28 and TRBJ2-6; TRBD2 matches 11 bases. The junction had 8 bases not matched to a gene; V was cut back by 5 bases and J by 2 bases. CDR1 is MDHEN, CDR2 SYDVKM, per germline. The CDR3 totals 18 residues.

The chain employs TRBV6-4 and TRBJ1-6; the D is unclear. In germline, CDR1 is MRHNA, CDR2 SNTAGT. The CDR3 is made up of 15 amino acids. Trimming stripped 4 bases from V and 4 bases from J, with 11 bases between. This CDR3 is CASSGSGKYNSPLHF. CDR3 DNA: TGTGCCAGCAGTGGGTCGGGAAAGTATAATTCACCCCTCCACTTT.

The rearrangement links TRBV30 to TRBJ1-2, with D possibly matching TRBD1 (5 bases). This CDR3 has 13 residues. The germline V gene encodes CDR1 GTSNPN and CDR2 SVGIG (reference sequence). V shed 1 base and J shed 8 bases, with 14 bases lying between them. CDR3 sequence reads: CAWSGRGVGGYTF. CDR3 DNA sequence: TGTGCCTGGAGTGGCCGGGGGGTTGGGGGCTACACCTTC.

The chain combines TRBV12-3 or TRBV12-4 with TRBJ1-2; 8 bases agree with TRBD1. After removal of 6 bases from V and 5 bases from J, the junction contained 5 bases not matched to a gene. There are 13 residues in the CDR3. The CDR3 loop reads CASSLQGEYGYTF. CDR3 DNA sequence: TGTGCCAGCAGCCTACAGGGGGAGTATGGCTACACCTTC.

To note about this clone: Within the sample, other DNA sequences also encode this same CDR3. The CDR3 bases are TGTGCCAGCAGCCAAAGCACAGATACGCAGTATTTT. Translation gives CASSQSTDTQYF. This chain links TRBV11-2 with TRBJ2-3; D gene unclear. V was trimmed by 5 bases and J by 0 bases, leaving 3 bases between them. CDR3 length: 12 amino acids. Per the germline V gene, CDR1 is SGHAT and CDR2 is FQNNGV.

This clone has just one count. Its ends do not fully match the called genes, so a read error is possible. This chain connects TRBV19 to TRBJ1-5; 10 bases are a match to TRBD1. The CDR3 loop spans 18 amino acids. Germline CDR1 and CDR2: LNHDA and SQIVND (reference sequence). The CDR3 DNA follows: TGTGCCAGTAGTAGCCGACAGGGGGCGGGAGTTAGCCATCAGCCCCAGCATTTT. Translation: CASSSRQGAGVSHQPQHF. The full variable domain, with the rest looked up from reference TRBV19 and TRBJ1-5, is DGGITQSPKYLFRKEGQNVTLSCEQNLNHDAMYWYRQDPGQGLRLIYYSQIVNDFQKGDIAEGYSVSREKKESFPLTVTSAQKNPTAFYLCASSSRQGAGVSHQPQHFGDGTRLSIL.

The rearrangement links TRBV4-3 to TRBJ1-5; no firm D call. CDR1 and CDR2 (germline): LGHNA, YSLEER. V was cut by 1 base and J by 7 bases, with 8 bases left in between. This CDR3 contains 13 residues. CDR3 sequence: CASSQVHAQPQHF. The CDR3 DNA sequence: TGCGCCAGCAGCCAAGTCCACGCGCAGCCCCAGCATTTT.

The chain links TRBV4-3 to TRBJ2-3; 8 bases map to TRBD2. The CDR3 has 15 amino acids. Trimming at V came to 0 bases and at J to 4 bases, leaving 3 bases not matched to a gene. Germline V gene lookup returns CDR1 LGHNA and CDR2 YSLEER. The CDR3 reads CASSQDFGGADTQYF. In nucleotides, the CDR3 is TGCGCCAGCAGCCAAGATTTCGGGGGGGCAGATACGCAGTATTTT.

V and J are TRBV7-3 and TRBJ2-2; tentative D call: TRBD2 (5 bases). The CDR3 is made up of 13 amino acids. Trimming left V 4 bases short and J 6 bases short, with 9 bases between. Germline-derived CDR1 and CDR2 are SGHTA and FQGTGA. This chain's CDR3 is CASSWAGAGELFF. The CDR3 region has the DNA TGTGCCAGCAGCTGGGCCGGGGCCGGGGAGCTGTTTTTT.

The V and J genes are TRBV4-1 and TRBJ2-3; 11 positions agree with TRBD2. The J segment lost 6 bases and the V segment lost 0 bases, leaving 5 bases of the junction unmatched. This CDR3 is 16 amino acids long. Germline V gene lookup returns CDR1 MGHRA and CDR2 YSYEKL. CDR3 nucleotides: TGCGCCAGCAGCCAAGAGGGTAGCGGGAGGGGGGATACGCAGTATTTT. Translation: CASSQEGSGRGDTQYF.

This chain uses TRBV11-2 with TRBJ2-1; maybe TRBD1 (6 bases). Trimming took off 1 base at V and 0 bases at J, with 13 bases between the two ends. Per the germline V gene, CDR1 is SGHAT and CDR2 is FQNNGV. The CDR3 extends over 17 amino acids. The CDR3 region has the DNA TGTGCCAGCAGCTTAGCAGGGGCCTTCAGCTCCTACAATGAGCAGTTCTTC. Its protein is CASSLAGAFSSYNEQFF.

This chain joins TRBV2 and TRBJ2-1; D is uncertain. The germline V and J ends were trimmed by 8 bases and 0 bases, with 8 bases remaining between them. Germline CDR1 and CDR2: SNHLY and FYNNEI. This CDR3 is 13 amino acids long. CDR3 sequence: CASVTGSYNEQFF. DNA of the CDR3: TGTGCCAGCGTAACGGGCTCCTACAATGAGCAGTTCTTC.

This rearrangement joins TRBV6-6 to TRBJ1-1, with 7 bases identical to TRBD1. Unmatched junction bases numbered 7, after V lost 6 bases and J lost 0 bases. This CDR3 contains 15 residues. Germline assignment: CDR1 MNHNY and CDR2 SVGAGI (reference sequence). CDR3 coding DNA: TGTGCCAGCAGCAGGACAGGAATTATGAACACTGAAGCTTTCTTT. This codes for CASSRTGIMNTEAFF.